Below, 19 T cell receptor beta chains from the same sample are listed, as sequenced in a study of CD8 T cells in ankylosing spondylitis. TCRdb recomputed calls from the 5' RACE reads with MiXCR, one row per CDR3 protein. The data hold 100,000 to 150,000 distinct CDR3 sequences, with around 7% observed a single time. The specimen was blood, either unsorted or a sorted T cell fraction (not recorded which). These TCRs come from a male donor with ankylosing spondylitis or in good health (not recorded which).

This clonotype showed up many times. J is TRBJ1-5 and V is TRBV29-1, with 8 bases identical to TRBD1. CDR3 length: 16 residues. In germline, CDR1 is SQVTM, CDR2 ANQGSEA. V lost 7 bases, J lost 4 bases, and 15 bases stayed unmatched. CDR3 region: CSASIGAGGENQPQHF. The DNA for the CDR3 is TGCAGCGCTTCAATCGGGGCAGGGGGCGAAAATCAGCCCCAGCATTTT.

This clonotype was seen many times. The CDR3 DNA follows: TGTGCCAGCAGCTTGGCCAGGGGATATAGCAATCAGCCCCAGCATTTT. Protein sequence: CASSLARGYSNQPQHF. The gene calls are TRBV5-6 and TRBJ1-5; D is possibly TRBD1 (6 bases). Deletions cut 0 bases from V and 0 bases from J, with 10 bases between. This CDR3 has 16 residues. Looked up from germline, CDR1 is SGHDT and CDR2 is YYEEEE. Full variable domain (remainder filled in from reference TRBV5-6 and TRBJ1-5): DAGVTQSPTHLIKTRGQQVTLRCSPKSGHDTVSWYQQALGQGPQFIFQYYEEEERQRGNFPDRFSGHQFPNYSSELNVNALLLGDSALYLCASSLARGYSNQPQHFGDGTRLSIL.

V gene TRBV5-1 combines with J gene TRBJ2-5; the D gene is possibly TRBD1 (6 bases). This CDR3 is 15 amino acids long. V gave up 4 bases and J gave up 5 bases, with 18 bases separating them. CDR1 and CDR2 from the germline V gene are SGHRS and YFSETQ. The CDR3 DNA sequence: TGCGCCAGCAGCGGTATACAGGGAGAGGGGGAGACCCAGTACTTC. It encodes CASSGIQGEGETQYF.

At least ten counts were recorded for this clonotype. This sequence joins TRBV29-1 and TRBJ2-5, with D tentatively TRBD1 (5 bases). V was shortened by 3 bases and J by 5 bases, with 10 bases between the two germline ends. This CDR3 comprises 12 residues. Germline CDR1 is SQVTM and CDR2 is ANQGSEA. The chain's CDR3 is CSVDVSGETQYF. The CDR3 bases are TGCAGCGTTGATGTGTCAGGGGAGACCCAGTACTTC. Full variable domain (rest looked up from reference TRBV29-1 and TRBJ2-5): SAVISQKPSRDICQRGTSLTIQCQVDSQVTMMFWYRQQPGQSLTLIATANQGSEATYESGFVIDKFPISRPNLTFSTLTVSNMSPEDSSIYLCSVDVSGETQYFGPGTRLLVL.

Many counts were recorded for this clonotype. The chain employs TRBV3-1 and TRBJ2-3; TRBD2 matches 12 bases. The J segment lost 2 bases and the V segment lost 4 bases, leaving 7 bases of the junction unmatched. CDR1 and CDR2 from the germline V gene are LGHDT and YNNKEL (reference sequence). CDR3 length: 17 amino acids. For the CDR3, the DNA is TGTGCCAGCAGCCCTTTCGGACTAGCGGGGAACACAGATACGCAGTATTTT. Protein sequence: CASSPFGLAGNTDTQYF.

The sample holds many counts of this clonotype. The CDR3 DNA reads TGTGCCATCAGTAGCCGAGACAGTAACACTGAAGCTTTCTTT. It is translated as CAISSRDSNTEAFF. The rearrangement uses TRBV10-3 and TRBJ1-1; perhaps TRBD1 as D (5 bases). Germline-derived CDR1 and CDR2 are ENHRY and SYGVKD. The CDR3 sequence is 14 residues long. V was cut by 5 bases and J by 2 bases, with 12 bases left in between.

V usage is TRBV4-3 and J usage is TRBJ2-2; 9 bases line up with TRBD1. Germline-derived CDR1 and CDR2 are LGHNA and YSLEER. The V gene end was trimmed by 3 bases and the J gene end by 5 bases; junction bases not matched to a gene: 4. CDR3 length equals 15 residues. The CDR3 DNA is TGCGCCAGCAGCCAGTCAGACAGGGGGACCGGGGAGCTGTTTTTT. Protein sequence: CASSQSDRGTGELFF.

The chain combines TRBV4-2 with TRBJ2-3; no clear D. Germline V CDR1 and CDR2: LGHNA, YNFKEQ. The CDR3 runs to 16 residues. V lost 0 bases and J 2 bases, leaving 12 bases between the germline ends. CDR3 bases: TGTGCCAGCAGCCAAGATGGTGGTAAATACACAGATACGCAGTATTTT. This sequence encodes CASSQDGGKYTDTQYF.

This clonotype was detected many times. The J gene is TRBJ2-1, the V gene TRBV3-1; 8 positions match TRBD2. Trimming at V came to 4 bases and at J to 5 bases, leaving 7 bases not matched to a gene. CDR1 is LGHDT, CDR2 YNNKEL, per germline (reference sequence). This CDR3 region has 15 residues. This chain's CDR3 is CASSRAGGGNNEQFF. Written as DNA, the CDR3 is TGTGCCAGCAGCCGGGCGGGGGGCGGCAACAATGAGCAGTTCTTC.

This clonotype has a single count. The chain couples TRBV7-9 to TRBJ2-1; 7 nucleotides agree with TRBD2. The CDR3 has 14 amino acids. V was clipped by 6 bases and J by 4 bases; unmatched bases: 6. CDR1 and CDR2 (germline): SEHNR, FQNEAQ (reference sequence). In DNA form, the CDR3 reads TGTGCCAGCAGTCCCGGGGACTATTACAATGAGCAGTTCTTC. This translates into CASSPGDYYNEQFF.

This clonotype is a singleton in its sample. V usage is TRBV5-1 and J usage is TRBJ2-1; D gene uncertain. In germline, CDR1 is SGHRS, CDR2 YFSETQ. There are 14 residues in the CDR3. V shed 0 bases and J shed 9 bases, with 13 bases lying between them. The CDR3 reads CASSLGQEIGEQFF. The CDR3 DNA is TGCGCCAGCAGCTTGGGGCAGGAGATAGGTGAGCAGTTCTTC. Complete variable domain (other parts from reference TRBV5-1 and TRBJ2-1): KAGVTQTPRYLIKTRGQQVTLSCSPISGHRSVSWYQQTPGQGLQFLFEYFSETQRNKGNFPGRFSGRQFSNSRSEMNVSTLELGDSALYLCASSLGQEIGEQFFGPGTRLTVL.

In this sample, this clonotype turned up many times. In DNA, the CDR3 is TGCAGTGCCCCCCCTCCAGGGCCGGGAAGCAATGAGCAGTTCTTC. The encoded protein is CSAPPPGPGSNEQFF. This rearrangement joins TRBV20-1 to TRBJ2-1; either TRBD1 or TRBD2 may fit D (5 bases each). Trimming removed 6 bases from V and 6 bases from J, with 21 bases in between. The germline CDR1 and CDR2 sequences are DFQATT and SNEGSKA (reference sequence). The CDR3 totals 15 residues.

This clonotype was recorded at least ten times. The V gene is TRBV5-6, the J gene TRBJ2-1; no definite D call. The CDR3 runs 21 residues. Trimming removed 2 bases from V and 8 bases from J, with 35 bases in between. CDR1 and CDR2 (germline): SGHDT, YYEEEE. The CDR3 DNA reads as TGTGCCAGCAGCTTAGATAAGTTCCCCAACGCCGAGTTGGACGGTTCTTATGAGCAGTTCTTC. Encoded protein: CASSLDKFPNAELDGSYEQFF.

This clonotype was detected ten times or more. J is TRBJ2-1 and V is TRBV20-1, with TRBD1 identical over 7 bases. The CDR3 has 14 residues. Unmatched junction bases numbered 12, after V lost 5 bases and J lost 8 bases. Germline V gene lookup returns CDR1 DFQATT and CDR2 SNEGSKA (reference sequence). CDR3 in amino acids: CSARKTGLGDEQFF. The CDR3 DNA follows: TGCAGTGCTCGTAAGACAGGGCTCGGCGATGAGCAGTTCTTC.

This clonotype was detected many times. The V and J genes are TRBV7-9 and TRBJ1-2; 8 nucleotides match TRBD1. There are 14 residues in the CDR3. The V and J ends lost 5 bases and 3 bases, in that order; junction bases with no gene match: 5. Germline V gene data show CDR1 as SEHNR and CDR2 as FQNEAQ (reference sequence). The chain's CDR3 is CASSRQGTDYGYTF. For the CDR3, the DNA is TGTGCCAGCAGCCGACAGGGGACAGACTATGGCTACACCTTC.

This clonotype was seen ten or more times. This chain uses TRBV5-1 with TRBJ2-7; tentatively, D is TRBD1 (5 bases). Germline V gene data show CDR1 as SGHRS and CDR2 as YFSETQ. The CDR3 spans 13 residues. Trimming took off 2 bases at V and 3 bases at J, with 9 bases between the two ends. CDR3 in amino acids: CASSFQGNYEQYF. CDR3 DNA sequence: TGCGCCAGCAGCTTCCAGGGAAACTACGAGCAGTACTTC. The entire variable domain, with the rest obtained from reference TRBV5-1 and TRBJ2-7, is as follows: KAGVTQTPRYLIKTRGQQVTLSCSPISGHRSVSWYQQTPGQGLQFLFEYFSETQRNKGNFPGRFSGRQFSNSRSEMNVSTLELGDSALYLCASSFQGNYEQYFGPGTRLTVT.

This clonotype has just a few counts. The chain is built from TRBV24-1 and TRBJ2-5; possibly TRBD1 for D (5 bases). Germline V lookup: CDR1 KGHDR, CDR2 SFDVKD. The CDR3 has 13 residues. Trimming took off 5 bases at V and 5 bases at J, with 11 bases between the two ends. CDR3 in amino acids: CATSGGARETQYF. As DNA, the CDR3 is TGTGCCACCAGTGGTGGGGCCAGGGAGACCCAGTACTTC.

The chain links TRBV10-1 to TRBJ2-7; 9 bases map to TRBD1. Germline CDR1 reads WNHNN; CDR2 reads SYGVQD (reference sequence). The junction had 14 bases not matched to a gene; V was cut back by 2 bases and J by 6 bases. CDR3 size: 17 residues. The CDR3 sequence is CASSEPFSGTGMGEQYF. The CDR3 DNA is TGCGCCAGCAGTGAGCCCTTCTCCGGGACAGGGATGGGCGAGCAGTACTTC.

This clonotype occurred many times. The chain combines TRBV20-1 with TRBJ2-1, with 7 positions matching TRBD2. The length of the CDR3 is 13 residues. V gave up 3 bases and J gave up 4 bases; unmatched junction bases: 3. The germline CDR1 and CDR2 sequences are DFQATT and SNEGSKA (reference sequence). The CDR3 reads CSASGRRYNEQFF. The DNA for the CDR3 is TGCAGTGCTAGCGGGAGGCGTTACAATGAGCAGTTCTTC.